These 29 T cell receptor beta chains share one sample of origin, sequenced in a study of response to subunit inactivated influenza vaccine. Each CDR3 protein is one row after TCRdb ran MiXCR on the RT-PCR reads. The sample includes around 600,000 distinct CDR3 sequences, 10% to 12% of them seen just once. These same data were also listed under a study on T cells expressing NK-cell markers. That work contributes: Researchers built TCR beta cDNA using 5'RACE template switching with UMIs.

The material sequenced was PBMCs from blood, taken on the day of vaccination. The receptors shown here come from a man over 45 who received an inactivated influenza vaccine.

This clonotype has a handful of counts. The chain has TRBV10-3 and TRBJ2-1; 7 nucleotides agree with TRBD2. Germline CDR1 is ENHRY and CDR2 is SYGVKD. CDR3 length: 13 amino acids. V shed 10 bases, J shed 1 base, and the junction held 4 bases outside the gene matches. Written as DNA, the CDR3 is TGTGCCACCAGCGGGGAATCCTACAATGAGCAGTTCTTC. It specifies CATSGESYNEQFF.

The V gene is TRBV4-2, the J gene TRBJ2-3; D not resolved. The CDR3 is 14 residues long. Germline-derived CDR1 and CDR2 are LGHNA and YNFKEQ. The V end lost 0 bases, the J end lost 4 bases, and 8 bases lay between the germline ends. The CDR3 region is CASSQDDRADTQYF. In nucleotides, the CDR3 is TGTGCCAGCAGCCAAGATGATCGGGCAGATACGCAGTATTTT.

This chain joins TRBV5-6 and TRBJ2-3; D remains ambiguous. V was clipped by 6 bases and J by 6 bases, with 8 bases between them. This CDR3 is built from 11 residues. The germline V gene encodes CDR1 SGHDT and CDR2 YYEEEE. DNA for the CDR3: TGTGCCAGCAATCTGAGGGATACGCAGTATTTT. It is translated as CASNLRDTQYF. The whole variable domain, filled in from reference TRBV5-6 and TRBJ2-3, reads DAGVTQSPTHLIKTRGQQVTLRCSPKSGHDTVSWYQQALGQGPQFIFQYYEEEERQRGNFPDRFSGHQFPNYSSELNVNALLLGDSALYLCASNLRDTQYFGPGTRLTVL.

CDR3 region: CASSSGSGSGNTIYF. The CDR3 coding sequence is TGCGCCAGCAGCTCCGGGTCAGGCTCTGGAAACACCATATATTTT. This rearrangement joins TRBV5-1 to TRBJ1-3; D is ambiguous. There are 15 residues in the CDR3. Germline V gene lookup returns CDR1 SGHRS and CDR2 YFSETQ. With 3 bases removed from V and 0 bases from J, the gap between germline ends came to 10 bases.

The chain recombines TRBV7-9 with TRBJ2-7; tentative D call: TRBD1 (5 bases). V was shortened by 1 base and J by 0 bases, with 10 bases between the two germline ends. CDR3 size: 15 residues. Germline loops: CDR1 SEHNR, CDR2 FQNEAQ (reference sequence). The CDR3 coding sequence is TGTGCCAGCAGCTTAGGCAGGGATTACTCCTACGAGCAGTACTTC. It yields the protein CASSLGRDYSYEQYF.

The chain joins TRBV7-8 to TRBJ2-1, with TRBD1 as a possible D gene (6 bases). Germline V CDR1 and CDR2: SGHVS, FQNEAQ. The CDR3 covers 15 residues. V was cut by 3 bases and J by 6 bases, with 15 bases left in between. The CDR3 DNA reads as TGTGCCAGCAGCTTCTACAGGGATTCTTCCAATGAGCAGTTCTTC. Amino acids: CASSFYRDSSNEQFF. The full variable domain, completed using reference TRBV7-8 and TRBJ2-1, is GAGVSQSPRYKVAKRGQDVALRCDPISGHVSLFWYQQALGQGPEFLTYFQNEAQLDKSGLPSDRFFAERPEGSVSTLKIQRTQQEDSAVYLCASSFYRDSSNEQFFGPGTRLTVL.

This clonotype has more than one count but fewer than ten. The rearrangement joins TRBV20-1 to TRBJ2-7, with 9 bases lining up with TRBD2. The CDR3 sequence is 13 residues long. V trimming: 8 bases; J trimming: 5 bases; junction bases outside the gene matches: 10. Germline assignment: CDR1 DFQATT and CDR2 SNEGSKA (reference sequence). CDR3 sequence: CSFSAGGPNEQYF. CDR3 DNA sequence: TGCAGTTTCTCCGCGGGGGGGCCGAACGAGCAGTACTTC.

The chain combines TRBV10-2 with TRBJ2-1; D possibly matches TRBD1 or TRBD2 (5 bases each). The CDR3 has 15 amino acids. V was cut by 2 bases and J by 4 bases, with 12 bases left in between. Per germline, CDR1 WSHSY and CDR2 SAAADI. The CDR3 spells CASSERDLEYNEQFF. DNA of the CDR3: TGCGCCAGCAGTGAGCGGGACCTGGAATACAATGAGCAGTTCTTC.

This rearrangement joins TRBV30 to TRBJ1-4, with D tentatively TRBD1 (5 bases). There are 14 residues in the CDR3. Trimming removed 0 bases at V and 8 bases at J, with 13 bases between. CDR1 and CDR2 from the germline V gene are GTSNPN and SVGIG (reference sequence). The CDR3 bases are TGTGCCTGGAGTGTATATGACAGCAGAGAAAAACTGTTTTTT. Amino acids: CAWSVYDSREKLFF. Combining the CDR3 with reference TRBV30 and TRBJ1-4 gives the whole variable domain SQTIHQWPATLVQPVGSPLSLECTVEGTSNPNLYWYRQAAGRGLQLLFYSVGIGQISSEVPQNLSASRPQDRQFILSSKKLLLSDSGFYLCAWSVYDSREKLFFGSGTQLSVL.

The V call is TRBV29-1, the J call TRBJ2-2, with D perhaps matching TRBD1 or TRBD2 (5 bases each). Deletions cut 3 bases from V and 1 base from J, with 9 bases between. CDR1 and CDR2 from the germline V gene are SQVTM and ANQGSEA. CDR3 size: 14 residues. The CDR3 region is CSVDGGRNTGELFF. As DNA, the CDR3 is TGCAGCGTTGATGGGGGTAGGAACACCGGGGAGCTGTTTTTT.

This chain joins TRBV5-4 and TRBJ1-2; D perhaps matches TRBD1 (6 bases). The germline gives CDR1 SGHNT, CDR2 YYREEE (reference sequence). V lost 4 bases and J 1 base, leaving 11 bases between the germline ends. The CDR3 consists of 14 residues. The CDR3 DNA sequence: TGTGCCAGCAGCATACAGGGAAATAACTATGGCTACACCTTC. It translates to CASSIQGNNYGYTF.

The J gene is TRBJ1-5, the V gene TRBV6-2 or TRBV6-3; D gene ambiguous. With 7 bases removed from V and 2 bases from J, the gap between germline ends came to 9 bases. This CDR3 spans 13 amino acids. CDR1 is MNHEY and CDR2 is SVGEGT in the germline V gene. The CDR3 spells CASNHGGNQPQHF. The CDR3 region has the DNA TGTGCCAGCAACCATGGAGGCAATCAGCCCCAGCATTTT.

This clonotype was observed a few times. The chain joins TRBV6-1 to TRBJ1-6; the match to TRBD1 covers 8 bases. The V segment lost 6 bases and the J segment 4 bases; nucleotides outside the gene matches: 5. The CDR3 is 15 residues long. Germline V gene lookup returns CDR1 MNHNS and CDR2 SASEGT. Here the CDR3 DNA reads TGTGCCAGCAGCCCCGACAGGGGATATAATTCACCCCTCCACTTT. This encodes CASSPDRGYNSPLHF.

This clonotype was recorded many times. The chain has TRBV28 and TRBJ1-1; D unclear. The ends were cut back, 2 bases at V and 10 bases at J, with 17 bases in the middle. The germline V gene encodes CDR1 MDHEN and CDR2 SYDVKM. CDR3 length equals 14 residues. In DNA, the CDR3 is TGTGCCAGCAGTTTAGGGGAGACAAGCACAGTAGCTTTCTTT. Residues: CASSLGETSTVAFF.

The genes are TRBV4-2 and TRBJ2-7; D is possibly TRBD1 (6 bases). Trimming removed 0 bases from V and 3 bases from J, with 15 bases in between. CDR3 length: 16 amino acids. Germline V gene sequence: CDR1 LGHNA, CDR2 YNFKEQ. For the CDR3, the DNA is TGTGCCAGCAGCCAAGAGCGGGCGACAGGCTTCTACGAGCAGTACTTC. Its translation: CASSQERATGFYEQYF.

In regard to this clonotype: One end of the junction does not line up with germline, which may come from a read error. The chain uses TRBV7-2 and TRBJ2-7; 9 bases are a match to TRBD1. The germline V gene encodes CDR1 SGHTA and CDR2 FQGNSA. The CDR3 sequence is 15 residues long. Written as DNA, the CDR3 is TGTGCCAGCAGCTTAGCGGGGACAGGGACCCACGAGCTGTACTTC. This encodes CASSLAGTGTHELYF.

This clonotype was seen repeatedly, ten times or more. This sequence joins TRBV7-9 and TRBJ2-1; 10 bases fit TRBD2. The CDR3 is 16 residues long. V gave up 6 bases and J gave up 10 bases; unmatched junction bases: 15. CDR1 is SEHNR and CDR2 is FQNEAQ in the germline V gene (reference sequence). CDR3 DNA: TGTGCCAGCAGACAACTTAGCGGGGGGTCCGCATGGGAGCAGTTCTTC. Encoded protein: CASRQLSGGSAWEQFF.

This clonotype was seen a handful of times. The genes are TRBV20-1 and TRBJ2-1; D may correspond to TRBD1 or TRBD2 (5 bases each). The germline V gene encodes CDR1 DFQATT and CDR2 SNEGSKA (reference sequence). This CDR3 comprises 15 residues. The V and J ends lost 2 bases and 10 bases respectively, with 21 bases between them. CDR3 sequence (DNA): TGCAGTGCTAGAAGCCCGGGACGACGCTCAGGCGAGCAGTTCTTC. Its protein product is CSARSPGRRSGEQFF.

As for this clonotype: This sequence may be a read error, since a much larger clone differs from it by one base. The rearrangement uses TRBV6-4 and TRBJ2-2, with D tentatively TRBD2 (6 bases). The CDR3 length is 14 residues. The V gene's germline CDR1 is MRHNA and CDR2 SNTAGT. V lost 6 bases to trimming and J lost 4 bases, with 12 bases between them. CDR3 loop: CASSRRRGTGELFF. The DNA of the CDR3 is TGTGCCAGCAGCCGGCGGCGGGGCACCGGGGAGCTGTTTTTT.

The genes are TRBV5-5 and TRBJ1-6; no clear D. This CDR3 has 13 amino acids. The germline V gene has CDR1 SGHKS and CDR2 YYEKEE (reference sequence). With 4 bases removed from V and 9 bases from J, the gap between germline ends came to 11 bases. The CDR3 DNA reads as TGTGCCAGCAGCATAGACTTTGGTTCACCCCTCCACTTT. It yields the protein CASSIDFGSPLHF.

This clonotype came up many times. This sequence joins TRBV5-1 and TRBJ2-1; weak D call: TRBD2 (6 bases). CDR1 is SGHRS, CDR2 YFSETQ, per germline. The CDR3 sequence is 15 residues long. V lost 4 bases, J lost 4 bases, and 15 bases lay in between. The CDR3 spells CASSIDGTQYNEQFF. CDR3 coding DNA: TGCGCCAGCAGCATCGACGGGACTCAGTACAATGAGCAGTTCTTC. The whole variable domain, filled in from reference TRBV5-1 and TRBJ2-1, reads KAGVTQTPRYLIKTRGQQVTLSCSPISGHRSVSWYQQTPGQGLQFLFEYFSETQRNKGNFPGRFSGRQFSNSRSEMNVSTLELGDSALYLCASSIDGTQYNEQFFGPGTRLTVL.

This clonotype appeared a few times. The rearrangement uses TRBV20-1 and TRBJ2-1; TRBD1 aligns across 8 bases. Germline CDR1 reads DFQATT; CDR2 reads SNEGSKA (reference sequence). V was clipped by 2 bases and J by 3 bases; unmatched bases: 12. The CDR3 consists of 17 residues. The CDR3 protein is CSARPRLGGQGYNEQFF. The CDR3 region has the DNA TGCAGTGCTAGACCGCGCCTCGGAGGACAGGGCTACAATGAGCAGTTCTTC.

In this sample, this clonotype turned up a few times. This sequence joins TRBV5-1 and TRBJ2-1, with D possibly being TRBD2 (6 bases). Germline CDR1 and CDR2: SGHRS and YFSETQ. Trimming shortened V by 4 bases and J by 1 base, and 12 bases separated the two germline ends. The CDR3 contains 15 residues. The CDR3 here is CASSRDSRSYNEQFF. CDR3 DNA: TGCGCCAGCAGCCGGGACTCGAGATCCTACAATGAGCAGTTCTTC.

The rearrangement links TRBV7-6 to TRBJ2-7; D remains unclear. Germline V gene sequence: CDR1 SGHVS, CDR2 FNYEAQ. The CDR3 extends over 15 amino acids. With 5 bases removed from V and 3 bases from J, the gap between germline ends came to 17 bases. The chain's CDR3 is CASSPGLVSLYEQYF. Here the CDR3 DNA reads TGTGCCAGCAGCCCAGGCCTAGTTTCGCTCTACGAGCAGTACTTC.

This clonotype was picked up many times. The chain combines TRBV7-9 with TRBJ2-4; 7 nucleotides line up with TRBD1. Germline V gene lookup returns CDR1 SEHNR and CDR2 FQNEAQ (reference sequence). The CDR3 is 11 amino acids. Germline trimming cut 4 bases from V and 16 bases from J; bases unmatched to any gene: 7. The DNA of the CDR3 is TGTGCCAGCAGCTCGGGACAGAGTACATACTTC. Protein product: CASSSGQSTYF.

The rearrangement links TRBV28 to TRBJ2-5; 8 bases are shared with TRBD2. The CDR3 totals 15 residues. Per germline, CDR1 MDHEN and CDR2 SYDVKM. With 6 bases clipped from V and 5 bases from J, the junction kept 11 bases outside the gene matches. The CDR3 is CASSQLREARETQYF. The CDR3 DNA follows: TGTGCCAGCAGCCAGCTGCGGGAGGCGAGGGAGACCCAGTACTTC.

This clonotype was seen once. This chain joins TRBV2 and TRBJ1-5, with a tentative D call TRBD1 (5 bases). In germline, CDR1 is SNHLY, CDR2 FYNNEI. V shed 1 base and J shed 5 bases, with 9 bases lying between them. CDR3 length: 14 residues. This chain's CDR3 is CASSEVGEYQPQHF. CDR3 nucleotide sequence: TGTGCCAGCAGTGAAGTGGGGGAGTATCAGCCCCAGCATTTT.

This clonotype was observed a few times. V usage is TRBV4-2 and J usage is TRBJ2-3, with 10 bases fitting TRBD2. Germline V lookup: CDR1 LGHNA, CDR2 YNFKEQ. V lost 4 bases, J lost 2 bases, and 9 bases stayed unmatched. The CDR3 spans 17 residues. For the CDR3, the DNA is TGTGCCAGCAGCCCCTCAGGTAGCGGGGGGACCACAGATACGCAGTATTTT. This sequence encodes CASSPSGSGGTTDTQYF.

This clonotype showed up just a few times. The rearrangement links TRBV9 to TRBJ2-1; the match to TRBD2 covers 8 bases. V shed 4 bases and J 1 base; nucleotides not matched to a gene: 7. The CDR3 runs 16 residues. The V gene's germline CDR1 is SGDLS and CDR2 YYNGEE. The CDR3, as DNA: TGTGCCAGCAGCCGTGAGCCGGGAGGGTCCTACAATGAGCAGTTCTTC. It specifies CASSREPGGSYNEQFF.